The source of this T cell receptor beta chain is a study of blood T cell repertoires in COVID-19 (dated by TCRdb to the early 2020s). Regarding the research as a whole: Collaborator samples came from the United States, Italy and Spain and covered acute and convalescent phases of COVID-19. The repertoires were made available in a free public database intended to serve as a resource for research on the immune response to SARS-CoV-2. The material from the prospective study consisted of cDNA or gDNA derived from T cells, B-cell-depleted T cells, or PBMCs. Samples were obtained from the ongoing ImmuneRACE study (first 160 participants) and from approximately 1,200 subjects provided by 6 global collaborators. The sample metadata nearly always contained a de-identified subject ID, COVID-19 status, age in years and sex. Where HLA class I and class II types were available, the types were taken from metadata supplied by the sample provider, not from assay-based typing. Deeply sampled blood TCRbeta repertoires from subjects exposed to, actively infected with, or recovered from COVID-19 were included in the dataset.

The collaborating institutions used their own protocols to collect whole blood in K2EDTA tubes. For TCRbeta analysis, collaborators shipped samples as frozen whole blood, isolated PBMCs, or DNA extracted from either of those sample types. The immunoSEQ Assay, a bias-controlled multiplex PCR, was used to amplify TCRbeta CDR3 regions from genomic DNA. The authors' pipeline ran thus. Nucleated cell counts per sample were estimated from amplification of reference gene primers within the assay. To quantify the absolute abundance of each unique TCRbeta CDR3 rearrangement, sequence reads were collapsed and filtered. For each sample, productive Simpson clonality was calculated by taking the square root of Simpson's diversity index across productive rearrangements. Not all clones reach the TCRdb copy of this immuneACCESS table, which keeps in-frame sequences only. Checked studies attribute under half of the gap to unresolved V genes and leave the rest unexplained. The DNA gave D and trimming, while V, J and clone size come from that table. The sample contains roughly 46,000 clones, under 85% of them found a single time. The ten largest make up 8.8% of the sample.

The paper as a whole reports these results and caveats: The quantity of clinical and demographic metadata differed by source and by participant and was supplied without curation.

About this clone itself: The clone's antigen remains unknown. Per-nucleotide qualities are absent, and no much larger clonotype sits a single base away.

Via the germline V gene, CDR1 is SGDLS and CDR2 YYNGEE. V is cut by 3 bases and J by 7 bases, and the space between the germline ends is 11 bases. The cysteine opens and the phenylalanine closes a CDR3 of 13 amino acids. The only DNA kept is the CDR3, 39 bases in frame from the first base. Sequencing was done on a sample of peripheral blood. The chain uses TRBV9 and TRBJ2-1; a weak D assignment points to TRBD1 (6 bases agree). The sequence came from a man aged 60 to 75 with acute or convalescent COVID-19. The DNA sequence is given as TGTGCCAGCAGCGCATCCCAGGGGAATGAGCAGTTCTTC. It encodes CASSASQGNEQFF.